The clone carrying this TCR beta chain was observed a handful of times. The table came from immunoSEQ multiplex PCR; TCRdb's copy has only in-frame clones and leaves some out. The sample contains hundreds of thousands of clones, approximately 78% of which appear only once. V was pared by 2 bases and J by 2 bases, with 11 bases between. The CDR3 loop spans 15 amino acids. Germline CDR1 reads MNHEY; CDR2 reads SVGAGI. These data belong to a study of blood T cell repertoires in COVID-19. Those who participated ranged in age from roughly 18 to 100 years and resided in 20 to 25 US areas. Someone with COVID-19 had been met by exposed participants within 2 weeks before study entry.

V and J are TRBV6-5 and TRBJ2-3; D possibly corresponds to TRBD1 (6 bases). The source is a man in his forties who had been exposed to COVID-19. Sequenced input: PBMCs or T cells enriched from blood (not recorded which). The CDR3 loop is CASSYGQLLTDTQYF. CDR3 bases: TGTGCCAGCAGTTACGGACAGCTGCTCACAGATACGCAGTATTTT.